The 7 T cell receptor beta chains below were found in one sample sequenced in a study of blood T cell repertoires in COVID-19. Using immunoSEQ multiplex PCR, the repertoire was profiled, and TCRdb retains in-frame clones only, with some absent. This sample has about 230,000 clones, with about 86% found just once. The specimen sequenced was peripheral blood. The receptors derive from a man in his fifties or sixties with active or convalescent COVID-19.

The rearrangement joins TRBV28 to TRBJ1-5; 8 positions agree with TRBD1. Germline assignment: CDR1 MDHEN and CDR2 SYDVKM. This CDR3 is 15 amino acids long. The V gene end was trimmed by 11 bases and the J gene end by 0 bases; junction bases not matched to a gene: 9. The CDR3 DNA reads TGTGCCGTACGGACAGGGATTTATAGCAATCAGCCCCAGCATTTT. Protein product: CAVRTGIYSNQPQHF.

The gene calls are TRBV6-6 and TRBJ2-5; D is unclear. Trimming took off 6 bases at V and 5 bases at J, with 10 bases between the two ends. The CDR3 runs to 12 residues. Germline V gene lookup returns CDR1 MNHNY and CDR2 SVGAGI (reference sequence). CDR3: CASRASMETQYF. The DNA for the CDR3 is TGTGCCAGCAGGGCCTCGATGGAGACCCAGTACTTC.

The chain recombines TRBV30 with TRBJ2-1, with a weak D call TRBD1 (5 bases). V lost 2 bases and J lost 9, with 11 bases in between. The CDR3 is 12 amino acids. The germline V gene has CDR1 GTSNPN and CDR2 SVGIG (reference sequence). CDR3 loop: CAWSSQTVEQFF. CDR3 nucleotides: TGTGCCTGGAGTAGTCAGACAGTTGAGCAGTTCTTC.

The V and J genes are TRBV28 and TRBJ2-1, with a possible D match to TRBD2 (6 bases). The CDR3 extends over 14 amino acids. Germline CDR1 and CDR2: MDHEN and SYDVKM. Trimming pared 6 bases from V and 2 bases from J, leaving 11 bases between. The CDR3 DNA is TGTGCCAGCAGGGAGGGAGACCCCTACAATGAGCAGTTCTTC. Amino acids: CASREGDPYNEQFF.

This chain links TRBV5-1 with TRBJ2-7, with D possibly matching TRBD1 (6 bases). Trimming removed 0 bases from V and 1 base from J, with 8 bases in between. The CDR3 is made up of 14 amino acids. The germline CDR1 and CDR2 sequences are SGHRS and YFSETQ. The CDR3 nucleotides read TGCGCCAGCAGCTTGGGACAGGCATCCTACGAGCAGTACTTC. It codes for CASSLGQASYEQYF. The full variable domain, with the rest looked up from reference TRBV5-1 and TRBJ2-7, is KAGVTQTPRYLIKTRGQQVTLSCSPISGHRSVSWYQQTPGQGLQFLFEYFSETQRNKGNFPGRFSGRQFSNSRSEMNVSTLELGDSALYLCASSLGQASYEQYFGPGTRLTVT.

This clone was seen a handful of times. This chain joins TRBV20-1 and TRBJ2-7; D is possibly TRBD2 (5 bases). V dropped 3 bases and J dropped 9 bases, with 12 bases sitting between them. The germline V gene encodes CDR1 DFQATT and CDR2 SNEGSKA (reference sequence). CDR3 length: 11 residues. This chain's CDR3 is CSARGDYGQYF. The CDR3 DNA sequence: TGCAGTGCTAGGGGAGACTATGGGCAGTACTTC.

The rearrangement uses TRBV28 and TRBJ1-2; D gene ambiguous. Trimming took 4 bases from V and 8 from J, leaving 11 bases between them. The germline V gene has CDR1 MDHEN and CDR2 SYDVKM. This CDR3 contains 12 residues. CDR3 nucleotide sequence: TGTGCCAGCAGTTATGGCCCGAAGGGCTACACCTTC. It yields the protein CASSYGPKGYTF.